What follows describes a single TCR beta chain. Its cognate antigen is unknown. The data were obtained in a study of human T cells and chemical hapten exposure. Study results and limitations: Alopecia affected the donors, so their immune response may differ from healthy people's.

MiXCR was run by TCRdb on the RACE reads, yielding one entry per CDR3 protein. The sample includes about 400,000 distinct CDR3 sequences, 6% to 7% of them seen just once. Time point: patch test 2, 6 weeks after DPC sensitization. Described treatment: therapeutic diphenylcyclopropenone sensitization with weekly scalp DPC. Deletions cut 0 bases from V and 6 bases from J, with 6 bases between. The CDR3 is 13 amino acids. Per germline, CDR1 LGHDT and CDR2 YNNKEL (reference sequence). V gene TRBV3-1 combines with J gene TRBJ1-5; D remains ambiguous. This clonotype was sampled from a woman aged 18-30 years with alopecia areata. Some clones in this sample may be carry-over from other donors' samples. Sequencing was performed on whole blood, taken in connection with sensitization to the hapten diphenylcyclopropenone (DPC). The CDR3 loop is CASSQDHVQPQHF. CDR3 nucleotide sequence: TGTGCCAGCAGCCAAGACCATGTTCAGCCCCAGCATTTT. Variable domain in full (rest from reference TRBV3-1 and TRBJ1-5): DTAVSQTPKYLVTQMGNDKSIKCEQNLGHDTMYWYKQDSKKFLKIMFSYNNKELIINETVPNRFSPKSPDKAHLNLHINSLELGDSAVYFCASSQDHVQPQHFGDGTRLSIL.